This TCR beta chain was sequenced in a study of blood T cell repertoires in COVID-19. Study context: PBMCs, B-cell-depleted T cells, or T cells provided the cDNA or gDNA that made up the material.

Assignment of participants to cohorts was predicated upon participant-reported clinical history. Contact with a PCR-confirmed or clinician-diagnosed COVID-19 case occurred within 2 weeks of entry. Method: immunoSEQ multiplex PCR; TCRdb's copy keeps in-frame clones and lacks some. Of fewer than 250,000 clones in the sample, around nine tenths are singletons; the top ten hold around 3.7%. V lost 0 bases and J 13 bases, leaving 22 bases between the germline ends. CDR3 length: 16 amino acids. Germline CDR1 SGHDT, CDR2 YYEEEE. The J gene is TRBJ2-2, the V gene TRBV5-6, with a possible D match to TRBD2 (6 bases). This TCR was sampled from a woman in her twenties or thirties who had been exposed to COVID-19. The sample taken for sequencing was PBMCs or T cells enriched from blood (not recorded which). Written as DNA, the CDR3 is TGTGCCAGCAGCTTGGAGGTCACCTCGGGGGTGAGGAGGCTGTTTTTT. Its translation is CASSLEVTSGVRRLFF.